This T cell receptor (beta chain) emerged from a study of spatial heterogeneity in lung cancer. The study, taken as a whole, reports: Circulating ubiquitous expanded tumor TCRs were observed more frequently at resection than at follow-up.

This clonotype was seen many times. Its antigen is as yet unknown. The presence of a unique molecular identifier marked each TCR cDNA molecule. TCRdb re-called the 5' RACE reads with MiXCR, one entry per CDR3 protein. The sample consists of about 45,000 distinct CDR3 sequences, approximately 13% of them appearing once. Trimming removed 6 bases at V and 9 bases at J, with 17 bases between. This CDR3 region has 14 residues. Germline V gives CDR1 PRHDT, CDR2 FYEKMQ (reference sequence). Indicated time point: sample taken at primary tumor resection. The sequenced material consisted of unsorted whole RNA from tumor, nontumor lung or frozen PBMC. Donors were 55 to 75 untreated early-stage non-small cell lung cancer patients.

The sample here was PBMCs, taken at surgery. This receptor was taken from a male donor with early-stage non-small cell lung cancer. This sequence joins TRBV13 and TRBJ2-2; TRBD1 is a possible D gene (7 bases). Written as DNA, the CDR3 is TGTGCCAGCAGGCACAGGGGAGGAGACAGGGAGCTGTTTTTT. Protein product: CASRHRGGDRELFF.